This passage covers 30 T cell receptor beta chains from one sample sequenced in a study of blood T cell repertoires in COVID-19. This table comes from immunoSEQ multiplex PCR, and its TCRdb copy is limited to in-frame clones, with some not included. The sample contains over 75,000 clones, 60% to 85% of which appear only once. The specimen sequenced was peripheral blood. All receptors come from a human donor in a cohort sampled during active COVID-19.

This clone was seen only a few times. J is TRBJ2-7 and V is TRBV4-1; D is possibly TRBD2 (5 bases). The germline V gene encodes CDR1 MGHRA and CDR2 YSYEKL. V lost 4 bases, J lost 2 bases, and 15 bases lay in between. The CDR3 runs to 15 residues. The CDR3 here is CASSPVHPGTYEQYF. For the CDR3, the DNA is TGCGCCAGCAGCCCAGTTCACCCCGGGACCTACGAGCAGTACTTC.

The chain's CDR3 is CASNPGGAADTQYF. CDR3 coding DNA: TGTGCCAGCAATCCGGGAGGGGCGGCAGATACGCAGTATTTT. The V call is TRBV27, the J call TRBJ2-3; 8 bases match TRBD2. CDR1 and CDR2 (germline): MNHEY, SMNVEV (reference sequence). This CDR3 is 14 amino acids long. Losses at the gene ends were 7 bases for V and 4 bases for J; bases not matched to a gene: 7.

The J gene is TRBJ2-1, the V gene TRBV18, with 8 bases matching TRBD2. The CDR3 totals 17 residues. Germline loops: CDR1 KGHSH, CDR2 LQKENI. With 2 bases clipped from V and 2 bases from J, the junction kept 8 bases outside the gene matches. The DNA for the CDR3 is TGTGCCAGCTCACCAAACGGGGGGGAAGGGGCCTACAATGAGCAGTTCTTC. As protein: CASSPNGGEGAYNEQFF.

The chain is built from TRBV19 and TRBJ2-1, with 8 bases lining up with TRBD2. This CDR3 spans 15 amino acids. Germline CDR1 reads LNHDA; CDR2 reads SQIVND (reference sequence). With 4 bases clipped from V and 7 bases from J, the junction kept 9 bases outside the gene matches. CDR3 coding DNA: TGTGCCAGTAGTACCTATAGCGGGATTTCAAATGAGCAGTTCTTC. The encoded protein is CASSTYSGISNEQFF.

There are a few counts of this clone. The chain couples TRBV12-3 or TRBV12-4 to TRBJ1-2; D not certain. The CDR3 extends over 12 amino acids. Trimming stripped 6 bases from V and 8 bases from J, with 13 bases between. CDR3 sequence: CASSPEGFGYTF. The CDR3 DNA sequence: TGTGCCAGCAGCCCGGAGGGCTTCGGCTACACCTTC.

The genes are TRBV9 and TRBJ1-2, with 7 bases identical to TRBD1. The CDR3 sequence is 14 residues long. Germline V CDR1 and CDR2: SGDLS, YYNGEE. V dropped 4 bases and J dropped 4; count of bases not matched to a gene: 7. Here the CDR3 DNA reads TGTGCCAGCAGCCCGGCCGGGACAGCCTATGGCTACACCTTC. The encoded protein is CASSPAGTAYGYTF.

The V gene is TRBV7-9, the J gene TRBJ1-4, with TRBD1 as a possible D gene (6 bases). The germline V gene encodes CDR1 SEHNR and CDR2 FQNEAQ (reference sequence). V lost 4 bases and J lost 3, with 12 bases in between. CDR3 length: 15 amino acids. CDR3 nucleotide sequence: TGTGCCAGCAGCTCACAGGGTTTGTCTAATGAAAAACTGTTTTTT. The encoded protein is CASSSQGLSNEKLFF. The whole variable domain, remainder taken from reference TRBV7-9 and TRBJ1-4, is DTGVSQNPRHKITKRGQNVTFRCDPISEHNRLYWYRQTLGQGPEFLTYFQNEAQLEKSRLLSDRFSAERPKGSFSTLEIQRTEQGDSAMYLCASSSQGLSNEKLFFGSGTQLSVL.

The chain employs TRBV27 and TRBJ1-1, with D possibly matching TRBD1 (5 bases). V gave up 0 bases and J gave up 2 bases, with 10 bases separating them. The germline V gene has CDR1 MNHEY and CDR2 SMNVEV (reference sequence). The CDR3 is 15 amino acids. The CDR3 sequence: CASSLSGGLNTEAFF. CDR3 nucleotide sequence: TGTGCCAGCAGTTTATCCGGGGGTTTAAACACTGAAGCTTTCTTT.

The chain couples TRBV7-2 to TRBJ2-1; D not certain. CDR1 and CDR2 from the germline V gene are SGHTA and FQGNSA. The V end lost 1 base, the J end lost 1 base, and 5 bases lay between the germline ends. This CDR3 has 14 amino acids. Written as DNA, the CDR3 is TGTGCCAGCAGCTTAGTGCGATCCTACAATGAGCAGTTCTTC. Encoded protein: CASSLVRSYNEQFF.

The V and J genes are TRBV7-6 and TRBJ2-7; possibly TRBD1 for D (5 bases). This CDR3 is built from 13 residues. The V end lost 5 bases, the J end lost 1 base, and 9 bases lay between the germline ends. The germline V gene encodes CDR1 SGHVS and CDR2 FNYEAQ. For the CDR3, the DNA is TGTGCCAGCAGCCTTGACAGTTCCTACGAGCAGTACTTC. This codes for CASSLDSSYEQYF.

CDR3: CASSLVTDANYGYTF. DNA for the CDR3: TGTGCCAGCAGCTTAGTGACAGACGCTAACTATGGCTACACCTTC. This chain connects TRBV7-2 to TRBJ1-2, with a tentative D call TRBD1 (5 bases). The CDR3 spans 15 residues. Trimming left V 1 base short and J 0 bases short, with 9 bases between. Germline loops: CDR1 SGHTA, CDR2 FQGNSA.

The DNA of the CDR3 is TGTGCCAGCAGCCAAACAGCCGTCGGAGGCTACACCTTC. This encodes CASSQTAVGGYTF. The V and J genes are TRBV7-2 and TRBJ1-2; no definite D call. The CDR3 totals 13 residues. CDR1 is SGHTA and CDR2 is FQGNSA in the germline V gene. V was pared by 5 bases and J by 8 bases, with 15 bases between.

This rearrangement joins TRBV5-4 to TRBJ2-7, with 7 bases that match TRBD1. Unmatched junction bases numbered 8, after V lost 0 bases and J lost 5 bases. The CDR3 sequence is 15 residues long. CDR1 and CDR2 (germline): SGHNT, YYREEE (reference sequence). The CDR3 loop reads CASSLEIQGFNEQYF. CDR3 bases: TGTGCCAGCAGCTTGGAGATACAGGGGTTCAACGAGCAGTACTTC. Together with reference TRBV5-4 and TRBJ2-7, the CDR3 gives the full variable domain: ETGVTQSPTHLIKTRGQQVTLRCSSQSGHNTVSWYQQALGQGPQFIFQYYREEENGRGNFPPRFSGLQFPNYSSELNVNALELDDSALYLCASSLEIQGFNEQYFGPGTRLTVT.

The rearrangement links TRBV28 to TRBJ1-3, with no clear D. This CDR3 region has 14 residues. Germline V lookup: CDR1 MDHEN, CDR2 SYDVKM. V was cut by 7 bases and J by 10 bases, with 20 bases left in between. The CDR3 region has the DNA TGTGCCAGCACCACTCCTCCGAAGAGAACGACCATATATTTT. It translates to CASTTPPKRTTIYF.

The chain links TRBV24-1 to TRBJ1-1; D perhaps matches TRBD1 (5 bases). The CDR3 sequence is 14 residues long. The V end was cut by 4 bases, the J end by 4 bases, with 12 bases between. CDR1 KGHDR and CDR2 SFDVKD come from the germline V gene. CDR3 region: CATSDRGGTTEAFF. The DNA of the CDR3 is TGTGCCACCAGTGACCGGGGAGGGACCACTGAAGCTTTCTTT.

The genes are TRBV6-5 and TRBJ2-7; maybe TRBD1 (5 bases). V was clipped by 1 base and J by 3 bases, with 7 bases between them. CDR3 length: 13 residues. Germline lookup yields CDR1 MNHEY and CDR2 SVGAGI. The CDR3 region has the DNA TGTGCCAGCAGTTACTACAGGTTCTACGAGCAGTACTTC. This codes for CASSYYRFYEQYF.

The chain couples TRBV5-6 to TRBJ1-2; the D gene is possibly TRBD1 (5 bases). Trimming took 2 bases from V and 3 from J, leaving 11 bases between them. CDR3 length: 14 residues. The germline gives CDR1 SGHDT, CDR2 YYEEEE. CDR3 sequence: CASSFGGEDYGYTF. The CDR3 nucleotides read TGTGCCAGCAGCTTCGGGGGAGAAGACTATGGCTACACCTTC.

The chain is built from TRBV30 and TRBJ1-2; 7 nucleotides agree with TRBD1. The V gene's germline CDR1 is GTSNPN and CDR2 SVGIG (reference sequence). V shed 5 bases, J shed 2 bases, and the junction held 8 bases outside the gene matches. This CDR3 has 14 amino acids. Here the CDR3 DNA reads TGTGCCTGGGGAGGGGACAGCCTAAACTATGGCTACACCTTC. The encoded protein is CAWGGDSLNYGYTF.

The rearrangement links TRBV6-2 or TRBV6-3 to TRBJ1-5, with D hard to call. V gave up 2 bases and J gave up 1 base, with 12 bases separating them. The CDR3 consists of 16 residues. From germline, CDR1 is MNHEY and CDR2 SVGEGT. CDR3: CASSYLGPGSNQPQHF. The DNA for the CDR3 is TGTGCCAGCAGTTACCTCGGACCGGGGAGCAATCAGCCCCAGCATTTT.

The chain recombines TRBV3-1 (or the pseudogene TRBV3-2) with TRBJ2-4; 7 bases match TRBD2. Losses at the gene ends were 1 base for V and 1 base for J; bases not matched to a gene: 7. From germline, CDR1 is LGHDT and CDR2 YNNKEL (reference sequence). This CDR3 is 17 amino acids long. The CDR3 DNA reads TGTGCCAGCAGCCAAGTGATGGGGGGGTCCGCCAAAAACATTCAGTACTTC. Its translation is CASSQVMGGSAKNIQYF.

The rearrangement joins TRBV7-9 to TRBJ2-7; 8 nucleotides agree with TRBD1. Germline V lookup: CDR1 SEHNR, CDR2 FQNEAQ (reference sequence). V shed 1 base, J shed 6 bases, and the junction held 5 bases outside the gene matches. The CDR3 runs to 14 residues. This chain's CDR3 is CASSLGDRGSEQYF. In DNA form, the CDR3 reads TGTGCCAGCAGCTTAGGTGACAGGGGTAGCGAGCAGTACTTC.

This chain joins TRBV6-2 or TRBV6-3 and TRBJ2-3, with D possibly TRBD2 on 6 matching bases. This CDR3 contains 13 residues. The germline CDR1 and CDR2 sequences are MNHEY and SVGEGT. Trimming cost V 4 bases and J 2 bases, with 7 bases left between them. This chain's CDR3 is CASSWDFTDTQYF. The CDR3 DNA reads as TGTGCCAGCAGTTGGGACTTCACAGATACGCAGTATTTT.

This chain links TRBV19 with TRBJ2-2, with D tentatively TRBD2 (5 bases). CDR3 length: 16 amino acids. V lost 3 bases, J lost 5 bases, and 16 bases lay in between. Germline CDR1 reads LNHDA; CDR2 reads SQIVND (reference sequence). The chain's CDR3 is CASSMSGSLRTGELFF. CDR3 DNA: TGTGCCAGTAGTATGTCGGGATCTCTGCGGACCGGGGAGCTGTTTTTT.

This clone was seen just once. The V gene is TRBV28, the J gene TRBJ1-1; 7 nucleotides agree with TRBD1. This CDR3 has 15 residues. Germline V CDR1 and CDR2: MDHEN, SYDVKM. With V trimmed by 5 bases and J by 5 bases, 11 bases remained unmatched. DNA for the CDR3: TGTGCCAGCAGTACGAACAGGGGTGAGGGGACTGAAGCTTTCTTT. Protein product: CASSTNRGEGTEAFF.

The CDR3 region has the DNA TGTGCCAGCAGTTATCTGGACTTCTACGAGCAGTACTTC. This gives the protein CASSYLDFYEQYF. J is TRBJ2-7 and V is TRBV6-6; tentative D call: TRBD2 (5 bases). V was trimmed by 3 bases and J by 3 bases, leaving 9 bases between them. The CDR3 loop spans 13 amino acids. Germline CDR1 is MNHNY and CDR2 is SVGAGI (reference sequence).

Here the CDR3 reads CASSSAGTDTQYF. The CDR3 bases are TGTGCCAGCAGCTCCGCAGGCACAGATACGCAGTATTTT. The chain links TRBV11-2 to TRBJ2-3; D gene ambiguous. V lost 4 bases and J 1 base, leaving 6 bases between the germline ends. CDR1 SGHAT and CDR2 FQNNGV come from the germline V gene. The CDR3 loop spans 13 amino acids.

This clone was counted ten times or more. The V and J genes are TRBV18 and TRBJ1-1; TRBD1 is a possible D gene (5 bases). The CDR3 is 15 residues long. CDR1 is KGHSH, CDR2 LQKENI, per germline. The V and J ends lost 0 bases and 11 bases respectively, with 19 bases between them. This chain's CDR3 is CASSPPTRGENGAFF. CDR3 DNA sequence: TGTGCCAGCTCACCACCAACCCGGGGGGAGAATGGGGCTTTCTTT. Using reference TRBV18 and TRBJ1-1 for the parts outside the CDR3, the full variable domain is NAGVMQNPRHLVRRRGQEARLRCSPMKGHSHVYWYRQLPEEGLKFMVYLQKENIIDESGMPKERFSAEFPKEGPSILRIQQVVRGDSAAYFCASSPPTRGENGAFFGQGTRLTVV.

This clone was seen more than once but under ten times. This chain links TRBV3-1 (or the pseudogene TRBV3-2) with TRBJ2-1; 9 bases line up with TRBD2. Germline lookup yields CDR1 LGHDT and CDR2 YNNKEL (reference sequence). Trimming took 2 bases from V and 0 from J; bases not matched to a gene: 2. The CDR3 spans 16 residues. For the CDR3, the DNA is TGTGCCAGCAGCCAACGCGGGGGGGACTCCTACAATGAGCAGTTCTTC. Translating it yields CASSQRGGDSYNEQFF.

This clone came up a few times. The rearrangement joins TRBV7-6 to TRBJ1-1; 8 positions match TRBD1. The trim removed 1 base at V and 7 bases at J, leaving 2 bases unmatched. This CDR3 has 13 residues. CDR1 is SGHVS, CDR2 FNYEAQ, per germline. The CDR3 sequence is CASSLDRGNEAFF. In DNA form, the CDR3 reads TGTGCCAGCAGCTTAGACAGGGGGAATGAAGCTTTCTTT.

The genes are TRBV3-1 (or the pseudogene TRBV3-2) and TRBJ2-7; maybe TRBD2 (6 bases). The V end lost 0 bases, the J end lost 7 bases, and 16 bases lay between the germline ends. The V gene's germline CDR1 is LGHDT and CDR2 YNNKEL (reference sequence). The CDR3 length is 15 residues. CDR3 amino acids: CASSQERRGRSEQYF. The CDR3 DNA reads TGTGCCAGCAGCCAAGAGAGGAGGGGACGGAGTGAGCAGTACTTC.